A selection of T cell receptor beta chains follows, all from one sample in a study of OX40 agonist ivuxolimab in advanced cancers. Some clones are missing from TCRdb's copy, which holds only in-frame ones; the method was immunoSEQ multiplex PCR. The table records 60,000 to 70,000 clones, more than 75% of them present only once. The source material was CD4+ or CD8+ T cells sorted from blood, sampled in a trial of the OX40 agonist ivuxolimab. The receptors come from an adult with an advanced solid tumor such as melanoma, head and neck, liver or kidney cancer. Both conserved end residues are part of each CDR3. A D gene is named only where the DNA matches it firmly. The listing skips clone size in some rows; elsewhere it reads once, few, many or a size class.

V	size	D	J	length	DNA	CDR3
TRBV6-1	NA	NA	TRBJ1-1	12	TGTGCCAGCAGTAGGGACTGGGGGGAAGCTTTCTTT	CASSRDWGEAFF
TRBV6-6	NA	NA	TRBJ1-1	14	TGTGCCAGCAGTTACCGACAGGAGAACACTGAAGCTTTCTTT	CASSYRQENTEAFF
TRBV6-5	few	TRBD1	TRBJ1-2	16	TGTGCCAGCAGTTACTCGCGACAGGGGAAAGGCTATGGCTACACCTTC	CASSYSRQGKGYGYTF
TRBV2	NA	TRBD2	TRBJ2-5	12	TGTGCCAGTCGGACTAGCGCAGAGACCCAGTACTTC	CASRTSAETQYF
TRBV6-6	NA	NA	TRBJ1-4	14	TGTGCCAGCAGTTACCCGGGTACTAATGAAAAACTGTTTTTT	CASSYPGTNEKLFF
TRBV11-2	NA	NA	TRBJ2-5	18	TGTGCCAGCAGCTTAGATCACCCCAGGGGCGATTTAACTGAGACCCAGTACTTC	CASSLDHPRGDLTETQYF
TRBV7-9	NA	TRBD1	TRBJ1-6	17	TGTGCCAGCAGCCGCGCGGCGACAGGGGGCTATAATTCACCCCTCCACTTT	CASSRAATGGYNSPLHF
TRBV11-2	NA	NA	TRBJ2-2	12	TGTGCCAGCACCCCAGGTGCCGGGGAGCTGTTTTTT	CASTPGAGELFF
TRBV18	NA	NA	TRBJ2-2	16	TGTGCCAGCTCACCTCCCTCAGGCAGGGACACCGGGGAGCTGTTTTTT	CASSPPSGRDTGELFF
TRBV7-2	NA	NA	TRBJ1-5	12	TGTGCCAGCAGCATGGGACTACAGCCCCAGCATTTT	CASSMGLQPQHF
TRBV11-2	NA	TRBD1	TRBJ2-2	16	TGTGCCAGCAGCTTTGGTCTCAGGGGGCGGACCGGGGAGCTGTTTTTT	CASSFGLRGRTGELFF
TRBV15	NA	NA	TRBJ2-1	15	TGTGCCACCAGCATTGGTAGGAGCTCCTACAATGAGCAGTTCTTC	CATSIGRSSYNEQFF
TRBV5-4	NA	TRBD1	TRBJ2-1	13	TGTGCCAGCAGCTCTTACAGGGGGCAGAAGCAGTTCTTC	CASSSYRGQKQFF
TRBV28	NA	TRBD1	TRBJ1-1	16	TGTGCCAGCAGTCCAACAGGGGGCGCGGGGTACACTGAAGCTTTCTTT	CASSPTGGAGYTEAFF
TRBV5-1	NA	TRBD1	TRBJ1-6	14	TGCGCCAGCAGCAGGGACAGTATTAATTCACCCCTCCACTTT	CASSRDSINSPLHF
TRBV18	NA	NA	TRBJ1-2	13	TGTGCCAGCTCACTCAGTATGGATTATGGCTACACCTTC	CASSLSMDYGYTF
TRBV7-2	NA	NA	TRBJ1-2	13	TGTGCCAGCAGCCCGACGGGAGACTATGGCTACACCTTC	CASSPTGDYGYTF
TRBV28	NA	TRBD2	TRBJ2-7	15	TGTGCCAGCAGTGAACTAGCGACCTTGAATTACGAGCAGTACTTC	CASSELATLNYEQYF
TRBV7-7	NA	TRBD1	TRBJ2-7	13	TGTGCCAGCAGCGCAGGGACAGCCTACGAGCAGTACTTC	CASSAGTAYEQYF
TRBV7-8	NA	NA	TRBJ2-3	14	TGTGCCAGCAGCCTTAATAGTAACGCAGATACGCAGTATTTT	CASSLNSNADTQYF
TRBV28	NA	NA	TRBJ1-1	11	TGTGCCAGCAGGTGGAACACTGAAGCTTTCTTT	CASRWNTEAFF
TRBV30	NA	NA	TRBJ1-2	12	TGTGCCTGCCGACAGAAAAACTATGGCTACACCTTC	CACRQKNYGYTF
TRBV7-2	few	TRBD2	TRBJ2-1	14	TGTGCCAGCAGCCCCCGACTAGCATCCAATGAGCAGTTCTTC	CASSPRLASNEQFF
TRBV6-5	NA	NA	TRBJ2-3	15	TGTGCCAGCTGGGCCTCGGGCCTCGGGGCCAATACGCAGTATTTT	CASWASGLGANTQYF
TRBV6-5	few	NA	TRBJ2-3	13	TGTGCCAGCAGTACGGGAATATCGAATACGCAGTATTTT	CASSTGISNTQYF
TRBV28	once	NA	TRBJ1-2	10	TGTGCCAGTTTCGGCTATGGCTACACCTTC	CASFGYGYTF
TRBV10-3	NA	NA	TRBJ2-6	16	TGTGCCATTCCCTCGGGGCCTTACTCTGGGGCCAACGTCCTGACTTTC	CAIPSGPYSGANVLTF
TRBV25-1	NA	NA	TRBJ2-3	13	TGTGCCAGCAGTGAACCCGGGACAGATACGCAGTATTTT	CASSEPGTDTQYF